These 2 T cell receptor beta chains share one sample of origin, sequenced in a study of blood T cells in healthy people across ages (dated by TCRdb to the mid-2010s). The library was generated by 5' RACE. The instrument given in TCRdb is Illumina HiSeq 2500. A second roughly 6 to 12 cycle PCR used a sample-barcoded 5' primer and a J-beta primer mix. TCRdb reworked the public reads: Q25 trimming with fastp, MiXCR clone assembly, productive beta chains retained. Duplicate CDR3 protein sequences are folded into a single record with the most common DNA and genes. The sample table contains about a million distinct CDR3 sequences; only one count was recorded for 35% to 40% of them. Roughly 14% of the sample lies in the top ten. The sample taken for sequencing was blood. All receptors come from a man in his late teens or twenties in good health.

The rearrangement uses TRBV12-3 or TRBV12-4 and TRBJ2-3; 10 nucleotides align to TRBD2. With V trimmed by 3 bases and J by 0 bases, 6 bases remained unmatched. The CDR3 sequence is 17 residues long. CDR3 DNA: TGTGCCAGCAGTTTCCCCGGACTAGCGGACAGCACAGATACGCAGTATTTT. The encoded protein is CASSFPGLADSTDTQYF.

CDR3 nucleotide sequence: TGTGCCAGCAGCTTAGGGACAGGGCAAACAGATACGCAGTATTTT. Translated, it gives CASSLGTGQTDTQYF. The rearrangement joins TRBV7-9 to TRBJ2-3, with 8 nucleotides matching TRBD1. Trimming cost V 1 base and J 3 bases; bases outside gene matches: 3. Germline V gene data show CDR1 as SEHNR and CDR2 as FQNEAQ (reference sequence). This CDR3 region has 15 residues. Supplemented by reference TRBV7-9 and TRBJ2-3, the full variable domain reads DTGVSQNPRHKITKRGQNVTFRCDPISEHNRLYWYRQTLGQGPEFLTYFQNEAQLEKSRLLSDRFSAERPKGSFSTLEIQRTEQGDSAMYLCASSLGTGQTDTQYFGPGTRLTVL.